This T cell receptor (beta chain) was sequenced during a study of T cell repertoires in cytomegalovirus infection (dated by TCRdb to between 2019 and 2020). At the level of the whole study: Alongside well-studied HLA-B-restricted epitopes, the peptide stimulations were aimed at recently identified HLA-C-restricted CMV epitopes, whose presentation resists viral immunomodulation. Because public TCR beta signatures pointed to carriage of CMV infection together with the matching HLA type, the HLA type of each donor mattered for the analysis.

The instrument was an Illumina HiSeq 1500. Starting from the raw public reads, TCRdb applied fastp trimming at Q25, assembled clones with MiXCR and retained in-frame beta chains. Each CDR3 protein appears once, grouped with its most common genes and DNA. This sample has around 300,000 distinct CDR3 sequences in its table, and roughly a fifth of those were observed once. The ten biggest clones cover roughly a fifth of the sample. CDR1 and CDR2 are drawn from the germline V gene (reference sequence): LGHDT, YNNKEL. The CDR3 runs 15 residues from the cysteine to the phenylalanine. The CDR3 DNA has 45 bases and is translated from base 1. The junction shows trimming of 6 bases on V and 5 bases on J, and the gene matches do not reach 6 bases of it. Broader findings and caveats from the paper: The ex vivo response was dominated by HLA-C-restricted CMV-specific TCR beta clonotypes, and the single most frequent clonotype in two of eight donors was supplied by these HLA-C-restricted clonotypes. Carriers of CMV infection plus the relevant HLA type were discriminated by the cumulative frequency of public TCR beta family members in the study cohort and in an independent 352-donor cohort.

As for this clonotype: Its antigen remains unidentified. Base qualities are missing; no much larger clone stands one base away.

The treatment or condition tag for this specimen amounts to: in vitro stimulation with specific CMV peptide epitopes to enrich CMV-specific T cells. The sequenced sample was cultured PBMCs, obtained from culture after CMV antigen stimulation. The rearranged chain carries TRBV3-1 and TRBJ2-5, with 13 bases aligning to TRBD2. The TCR comes from a human donor in good health (CMV status not recorded). Some clones in this sample may be carry-over from other donors' samples. This receptor has the CDR3 CASRLAGGPGETQYF. The bases are TGTGCCAGCAGACTAGCGGGAGGGCCGGGGGAGACCCAGTACTTC.